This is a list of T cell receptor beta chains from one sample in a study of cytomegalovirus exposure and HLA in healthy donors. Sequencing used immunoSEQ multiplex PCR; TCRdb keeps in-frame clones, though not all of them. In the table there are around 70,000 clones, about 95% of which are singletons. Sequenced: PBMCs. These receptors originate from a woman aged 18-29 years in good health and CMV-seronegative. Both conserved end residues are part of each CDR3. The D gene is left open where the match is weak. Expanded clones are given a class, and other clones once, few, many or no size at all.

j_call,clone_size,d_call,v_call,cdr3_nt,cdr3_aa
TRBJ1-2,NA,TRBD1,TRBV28,TGTGCCAGCAGTCCTCGACAGGGGGCCCTCTATGGCTACACCTTC,CASSPRQGALYGYTF
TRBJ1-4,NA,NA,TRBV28,TGTGCCAGCAGTCCTACGCTGGGGAGGGCTAATGAAAAACTGTTTTTT,CASSPTLGRANEKLFF
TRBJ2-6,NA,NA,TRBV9,TGTGCCAGCAGCTCCCCCCGCGTACCGATCTCTGGGGCCAACGTCCTGACTTTC,CASSSPRVPISGANVLTF
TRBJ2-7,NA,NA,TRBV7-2,TGTGCCGTGCGACTAGTCAGCTCCTACGAGCAGTACTTC,CAVRLVSSYEQYF
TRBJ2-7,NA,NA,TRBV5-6,TGTGCCAGCAGCTTGATTTCGTACGAGCAGTACTTC,CASSLISYEQYF
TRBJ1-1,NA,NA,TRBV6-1,TGTGCCAGCTTCTTGGCAGCCAAAACGGGTGAAGCTTTCTTT,CASFLAAKTGEAFF
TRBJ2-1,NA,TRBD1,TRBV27,TGTGCCAGCAGTTTACGACAGGGGAAACACAATGAGCAGTTCTTC,CASSLRQGKHNEQFF
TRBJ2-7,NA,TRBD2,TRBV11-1,TGTGCCAGCAGCTTATTTCCCCAGCGGGGGTACGAGCAGTACTTC,CASSLFPQRGYEQYF
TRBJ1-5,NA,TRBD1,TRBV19,TGTGCCAGTGCGCCCGCCGACAGGGGGAGGAATCAGCCCCAGCATTTT,CASAPADRGRNQPQHF
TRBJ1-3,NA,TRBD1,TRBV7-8,TGTGCCAGCAGCTTTAGCGGACAGGGGATAGGAAACACCATATATTTT,CASSFSGQGIGNTIYF
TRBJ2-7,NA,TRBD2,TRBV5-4,TGTGCCAGCTCCGCGGGGGGTATTTACGAGCAGTACTTC,CASSAGGIYEQYF
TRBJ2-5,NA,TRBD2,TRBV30,TGTGCCTGGAGTGTCAACGGGGGGGCAGTAGAGACCCAGTACTTC,CAWSVNGGAVETQYF
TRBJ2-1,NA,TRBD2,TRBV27,TGTGCCAGCAGTTCCGCGGGGGTTGAGCAGTTCTTC,CASSSAGVEQFF
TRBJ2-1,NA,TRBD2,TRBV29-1,TGCAGCATCACTAGCGGGGGGGCTCGGAATGAGCAGTTCTTC,CSITSGGARNEQFF
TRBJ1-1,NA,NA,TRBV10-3,TGTGCCATCAGTGAGCGACAGGCTGAAGCTTTCTTT,CAISERQAEAFF
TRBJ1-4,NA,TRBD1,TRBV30,TGTGCCTGGAGGGGACAGGGGAGGCAAGAAAAACTGTTTTTT,CAWRGQGRQEKLFF
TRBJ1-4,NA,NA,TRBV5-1,TGCGCCAGCAGCTTGTTACAGGGTTTAGGAGAAAAACTGTTTTTT,CASSLLQGLGEKLFF
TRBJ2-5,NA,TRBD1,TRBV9,TGTGCCAGCAGCGTAGCCCAGGGGGCCTTTGGAGTAGAGACCCAGTACTTC,CASSVAQGAFGVETQYF
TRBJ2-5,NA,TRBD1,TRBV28,TGTGCCAGCAGGGGGGACAGACTACAAGAGACCCAGTACTTC,CASRGDRLQETQYF
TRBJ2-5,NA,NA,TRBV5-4,TGTGCCAGCAGCTCCCGGAGGGTGAACCCAAGAGAGGCCCAGTACTTC,CASSSRRVNPREAQYF
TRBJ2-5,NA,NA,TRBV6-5,TGTGCCAGCAGTTACTCGACAATCCAAGAGACCCAGTACTTC,CASSYSTIQETQYF
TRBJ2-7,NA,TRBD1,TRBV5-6,TGTGCCAGCAGACCGACCCTGGACAGGGTGGACGAGCAGTACTTC,CASRPTLDRVDEQYF
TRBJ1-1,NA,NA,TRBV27,TGTGCCAGCAGTTCCTACAGGGTTACTGAAGCTTTCTTT,CASSSYRVTEAFF
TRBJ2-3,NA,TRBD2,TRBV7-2,TGTGCCAGCAGCCCCCCCCCAGCGGGGGCAAATACGCAGTATTTT,CASSPPPAGANTQYF
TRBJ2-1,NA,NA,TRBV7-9,TGTGCCAGCAGCTTCGACGGACTCAATGAGCAGTTCTTC,CASSFDGLNEQFF
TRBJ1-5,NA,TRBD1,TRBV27,TGTGCCAGCAGTCCGCTGACAGGGCATCAGCCCCAGCATTTT,CASSPLTGHQPQHF
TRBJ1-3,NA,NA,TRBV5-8,TGTGCCAGCAGCTTCTCGGGTGGCTCTGGAAACACCATATATTTT,CASSFSGGSGNTIYF
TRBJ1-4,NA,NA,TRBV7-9,TGTGCCAGCGGGAAACCGGGGGAACTGTTTTTT,CASGKPGELFF
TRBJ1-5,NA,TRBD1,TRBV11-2,TGTGCCAGCAGTACCGACAGGGGTCAGCCCCAGCATTTT,CASSTDRGQPQHF
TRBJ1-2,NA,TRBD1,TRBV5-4,TGTGCCAGCAGCAGCGGACAGGGAATCGGCGGCTACACCTTC,CASSSGQGIGGYTF
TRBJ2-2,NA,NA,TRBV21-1,TGTGCCAGCAGCAAAGAGTCACAGGAGAACACCGGGGAGCTGTTTTTT,CASSKESQENTGELFF
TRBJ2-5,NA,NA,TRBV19,TGTGCCAGTAGTCTGCAAAGAGGGTTAGAGACCCAGTACTTC,CASSLQRGLETQYF
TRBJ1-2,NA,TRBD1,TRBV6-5,TGTGCCAGCAGTTACTCACTTGGGACAGGGGGCTGGGGCTACACCTTC,CASSYSLGTGGWGYTF
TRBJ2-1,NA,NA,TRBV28,TGTGCCAGCAGTCTTGGACTACTTGCGGGGGCTTACAATGAGCAGTTCTTC,CASSLGLLAGAYNEQFF
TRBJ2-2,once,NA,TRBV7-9,TGTGCCAGCAGCTTAGTCTTGAACACCGGGGAGCTGTTTTTT,CASSLVLNTGELFF
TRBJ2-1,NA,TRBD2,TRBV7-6,TGTGCCAGCAGCTCGCAGCGGGGGGGCCGGAATGAGCAGTTCTTC,CASSSQRGGRNEQFF
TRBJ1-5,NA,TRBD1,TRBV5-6,TGTGCCAGCAGCTTGGGACAGGGTAGCAATCAGCCCCAGCATTTT,CASSLGQGSNQPQHF
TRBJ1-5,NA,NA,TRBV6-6,TGTGCCAGCAGTTGGGACACCATTGAGCCCCAGCATTTT,CASSWDTIEPQHF
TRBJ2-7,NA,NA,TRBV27,TGTGCCAGCAGCAGAACGCGACAGGCCTACGAGCAGTACTTC,CASSRTRQAYEQYF
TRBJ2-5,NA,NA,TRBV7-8,TGTGCCAGCAGCTTAGTGCGGGCAGAGACCCAGTACTTC,CASSLVRAETQYF
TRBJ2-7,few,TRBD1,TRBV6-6,TGTGCCAGCAGTTACTCCGGGACAGGGGGCTACGAGCAGTACTTC,CASSYSGTGGYEQYF
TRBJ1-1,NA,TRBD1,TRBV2,TGTGCCAGCGGTGACAGGGATGCTTTCTTT,CASGDRDAFF
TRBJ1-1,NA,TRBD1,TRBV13,TGTGCCAGCAGCTTACACAGGGGGAACACTGAAGCTTTCTTT,CASSLHRGNTEAFF
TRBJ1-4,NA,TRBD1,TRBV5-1,TGCGCCAGCAGCTACGACAGGGTAACTGAAAAACTGTTTTTT,CASSYDRVTEKLFF
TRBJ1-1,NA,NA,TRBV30,TGTGCCTGGAGTATATCAGGGAGGGAAGCTTTCTTT,CAWSISGREAFF
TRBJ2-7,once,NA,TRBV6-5,TGTGCCAGCAGTCCGAGGATACACTACGAGCAGTACTTC,CASSPRIHYEQYF
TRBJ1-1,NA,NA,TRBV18,TGTGCCAGCTCAGGACAGATAAACACTGAAGCTTTCTTT,CASSGQINTEAFF
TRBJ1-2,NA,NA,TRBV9,TGTGCCAGCAGCGTAGGAGGAACCTATGGCTACACCTTC,CASSVGGTYGYTF
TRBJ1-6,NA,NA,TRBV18,TGTGCCAGCTCACCGTCCGTCACCAGGGATTCACCCCTCCACTTT,CASSPSVTRDSPLHF
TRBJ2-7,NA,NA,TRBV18,TGTGCCAGCTCACCTCCGGGACTTCCTACCCAACACGAGCAGTACTTC,CASSPPGLPTQHEQYF
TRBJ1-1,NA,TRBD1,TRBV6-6,TGTGCCAGCAGTACGGGACAGGGGGCAGGGACTGAAGCTTTCTTT,CASSTGQGAGTEAFF
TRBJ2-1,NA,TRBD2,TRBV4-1,TGCGCCAGCAGCCGAGGAGGACTAGCGGCCTTAGGAAATGAGCAGTTCTTC,CASSRGGLAALGNEQFF
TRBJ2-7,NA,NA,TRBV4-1,TGCGCCAGCAGCCAGGGTTCGGGGGAGCAGTACTTC,CASSQGSGEQYF
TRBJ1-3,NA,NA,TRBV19,TGTGCCAGCAAACAGGGCTTTGGAAACACCATATATTTT,CASKQGFGNTIYF
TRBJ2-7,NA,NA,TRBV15,TGTGCCACCAGCAGAGATGCGGCAGCCCGCCACGAGCAGTACTTC,CATSRDAAARHEQYF
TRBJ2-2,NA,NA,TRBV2,TGTGCCAGCAAAGAGGACCTAAGGGGGGGGGAGCTGTTTTTT,CASKEDLRGGELFF
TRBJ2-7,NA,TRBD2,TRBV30,TGTGCCTGGAGTCCCCGACTAGCGGGTGAGCAGTACTTC,CAWSPRLAGEQYF
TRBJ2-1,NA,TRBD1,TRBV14,TGTGCCAGCAGCCAAGGAAAAGGGGGACAGTCCTACAATGAGCAGTTCTTC,CASSQGKGGQSYNEQFF
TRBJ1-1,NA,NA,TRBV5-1,TGCGCCAGCAGCGGGGACATGAACACTGAAGCTTTCTTT,CASSGDMNTEAFF
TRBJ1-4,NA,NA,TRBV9,TGTGCCAGCAGCGTAGAGGGGGGGAATGAAAAACTGTTTTTT,CASSVEGGNEKLFF